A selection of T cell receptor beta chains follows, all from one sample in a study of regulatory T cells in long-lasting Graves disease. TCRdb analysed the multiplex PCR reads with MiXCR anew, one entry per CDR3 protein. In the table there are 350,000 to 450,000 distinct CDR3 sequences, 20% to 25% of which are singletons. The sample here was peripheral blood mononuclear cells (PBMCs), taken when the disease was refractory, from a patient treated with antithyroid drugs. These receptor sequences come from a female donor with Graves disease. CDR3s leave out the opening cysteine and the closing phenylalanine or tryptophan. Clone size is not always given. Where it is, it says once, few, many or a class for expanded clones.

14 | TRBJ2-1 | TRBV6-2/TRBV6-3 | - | ASRVRGSGANNEQF
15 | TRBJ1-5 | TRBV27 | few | ASSPGDRALSNQPQH
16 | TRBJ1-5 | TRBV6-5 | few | ASSYSKGGPESNQPQH
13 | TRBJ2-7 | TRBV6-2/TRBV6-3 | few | ASSPLTGTGVEQY
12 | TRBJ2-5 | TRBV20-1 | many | SAPTGTREETQY
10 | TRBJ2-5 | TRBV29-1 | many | SVLGEQETQY
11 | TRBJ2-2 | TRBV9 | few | ASSVVGTGELF
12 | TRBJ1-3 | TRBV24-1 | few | ATSDPDLGDTIY
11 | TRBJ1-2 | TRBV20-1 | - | SANRGTGAGYT
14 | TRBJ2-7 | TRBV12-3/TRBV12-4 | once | ASSSVHNRITYEQY
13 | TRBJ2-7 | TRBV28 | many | ASSTRTSGNYEQY
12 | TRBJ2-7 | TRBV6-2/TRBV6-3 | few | ASSYGTGGLEQY
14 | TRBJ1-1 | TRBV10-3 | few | AIIKDPGQGYTEAF
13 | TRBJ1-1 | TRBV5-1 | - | ASSPEDRAYSEAF
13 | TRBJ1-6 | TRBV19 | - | ASTEGQGNNSPLH
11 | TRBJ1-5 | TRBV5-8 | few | ASSLRDNQPQH
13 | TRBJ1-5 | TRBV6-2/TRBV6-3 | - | ASRFPGTGNQPQH
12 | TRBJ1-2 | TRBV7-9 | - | ASSLGTDNYGYT
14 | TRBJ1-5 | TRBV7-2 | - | ASSLDSRSPRQPQH
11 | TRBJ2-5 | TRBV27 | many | ASSFSGEETQY
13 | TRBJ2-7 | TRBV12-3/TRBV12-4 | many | ASSFLGTSSYEQY
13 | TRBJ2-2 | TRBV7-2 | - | ASSLPLPNTGALF
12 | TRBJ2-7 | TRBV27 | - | ASSPTGGFGEQY
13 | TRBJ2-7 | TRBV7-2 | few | ASSLEWDRAYEQY
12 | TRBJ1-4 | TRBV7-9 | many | ASSSTGSGEKLF
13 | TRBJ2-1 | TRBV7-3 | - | ASSSTSGSTNEQF
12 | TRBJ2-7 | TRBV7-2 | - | ASSLGVPDYEQY
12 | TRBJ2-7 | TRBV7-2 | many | ASSGDQRSYEQY
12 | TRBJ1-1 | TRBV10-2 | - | ASSGIGTPQTAF
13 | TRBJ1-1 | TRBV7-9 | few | ASSLIGGKDTEAF
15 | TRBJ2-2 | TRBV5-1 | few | ASSRGLATSGTGELF
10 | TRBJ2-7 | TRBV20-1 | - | SGGRGSYDQY
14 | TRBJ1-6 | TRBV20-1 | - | SARMGQFSYNSPLH
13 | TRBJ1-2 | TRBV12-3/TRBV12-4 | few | ASSFSLGPTGGYT
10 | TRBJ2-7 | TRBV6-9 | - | ASSYTLYEQY
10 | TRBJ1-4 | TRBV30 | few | AWTRSGLSLF
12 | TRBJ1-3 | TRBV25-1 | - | ASSDEDGGNTIY
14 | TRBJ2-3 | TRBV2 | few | ASSETAGGGTDTQY
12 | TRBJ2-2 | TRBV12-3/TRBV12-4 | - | ATKLGTVTGELF
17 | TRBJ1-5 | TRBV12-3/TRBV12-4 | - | ASGSHGPGGAVSNQPQH
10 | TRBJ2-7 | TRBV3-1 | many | ASSATGNEQY
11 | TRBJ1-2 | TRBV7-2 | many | ASSHRANYGYT
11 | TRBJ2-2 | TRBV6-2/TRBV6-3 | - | ASSWVDTGELF
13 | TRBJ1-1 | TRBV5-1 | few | ASSIRTGLNTEAF
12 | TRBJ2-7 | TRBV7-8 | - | ASSLLAGSHEQY
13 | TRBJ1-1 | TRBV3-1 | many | ASSPTWTGGTEAF
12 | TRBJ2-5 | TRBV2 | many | ASHQGRYQETQY
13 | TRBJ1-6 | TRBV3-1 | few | ASSQMMTGDSPLH
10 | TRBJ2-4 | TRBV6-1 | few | ASRTSGNIQY
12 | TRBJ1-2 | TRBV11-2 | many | ASSSEGRGYGYT